The clone carrying this TCR beta chain was counted a few times. Within the library, unique molecular identifiers were attached to each individual cDNA molecule. TCRdb re-called the RACE reads through MiXCR, storing one row per CDR3 protein. The table lists under 200,000 distinct CDR3 sequences, 25% to 30% of them singletons. Germline CDR1 MDHEN, CDR2 SYDVKM. Trimming took off 9 bases at V and 0 bases at J, with 11 bases between the two ends. The CDR3 has 14 amino acids. Time point meaning: pre-sensitization, week 0. The treatment is: therapeutic diphenylcyclopropenone sensitization with weekly scalp DPC. The sample is drawn from a study of human T cells and chemical hapten exposure. Study background: Throughout a study of about 24 weeks, patients underwent weekly scalp administration of diphenylcyclopropenone doses.

The source material was whole blood, sampled in connection with sensitization to the hapten diphenylcyclopropenone (DPC). The sequence derives from a woman in her twenties or thirties with alopecia areata. Some clones in this sample may be carry-over from other donors' samples. The chain has TRBV28 and TRBJ1-4; D possibly corresponds to TRBD1 (5 bases). CDR3 in amino acids: CASGDGATNEKLFF. CDR3 coding DNA: TGTGCCAGTGGGGACGGAGCAACTAATGAAAAACTGTTTTTT.